This TCR beta chain was retrieved from a study of cytomegalovirus exposure and HLA in healthy donors. Broader study findings: Owing to their indistinguishability, certain V segments, notably TRBV6-2 and TRBV6-3, were excluded.

It was with 60 Vbeta and 13 Jbeta primers that the PCR ran. Generated by immunoSEQ multiplex PCR, the TCRdb table keeps only in-frame clones and is missing some. The sample yields about 130,000 clones, around 75% seen once. In this sample, this clone turned up a few times. What it binds is not known. CDR1 is LNHNV and CDR2 is YYDKDF in the germline V gene (reference sequence). The trim removed 1 base at V and 1 base at J, leaving 10 bases unmatched. This CDR3 spans 18 amino acids. This clonotype was obtained from a man between 60 and 75 years old in good health and CMV-seropositive. What was sequenced was PBMCs. The chain is built from TRBV15 and TRBJ2-5; 9 bases map to TRBD1. CDR3 loop: CATSRGRGQGLLQETQYF. CDR3 bases: TGTGCCACCAGCAGAGGCCGAGGACAGGGGTTGCTCCAAGAGACCCAGTACTTC. The full variable domain, completed using reference TRBV15 and TRBJ2-5, is DAMVIQNPRYQVTQFGKPVTLSCSQTLNHNVMYWYQQKSSQAPKLLFHYYDKDFNNEADTPDNFQSRRPNTSFCFLDIRSPGLGDTAMYLCATSRGRGQGLLQETQYFGPGTRLLVL.